This TCR beta chain was documented in a study of blood T cell repertoires in COVID-19 (dated by TCRdb to 2020 to 2021). A note on the overall study: Samples covering the acute and convalescent phases of COVID-19 were provided by collaborators in the United States, Italy and Spain. The prospective study material was composed of cDNA or gDNA derived from T cells, B-cell-depleted T cells, or PBMCs. Deeply sampled blood TCRbeta repertoires from subjects exposed to, actively infected with, or recovered from COVID-19 were included in the dataset. A freely available public database, intended as a resource for researchers studying the immune response to SARS-CoV-2, is where the repertoires were released. Samples were obtained from the ongoing ImmuneRACE study (first 160 participants) and from 1,000 to 1,500 subjects provided by 6 global collaborators. Nearly every sample came with metadata listing a de-identified subject ID, COVID-19 status, age in years and sex. HLA class I and class II types, where available, came from metadata supplied by the sample provider rather than from assay-based typing.

TCRbeta CDR3 regions were amplified from genomic DNA using the immunoSEQ Assay, a bias-controlled multiplex PCR. As for the original processing: Nucleated cell counts per sample were estimated from amplification of reference gene primers within the assay. Sequence reads were collapsed and filtered to measure the absolute abundance of every unique TCRbeta CDR3 rearrangement. For each sample, productive Simpson clonality was calculated by taking the square root of Simpson's diversity index across productive rearrangements. The immuneACCESS repertoire file appears here via TCRdb, limited to in-frame rearrangements. These files lack a portion of the clones; in checked studies, under half of the deficit traces to unresolved V genes, and the cause of the others is not known. V and J calls and clone size are as listed in that table; D and trimming were resolved from the DNA. This sample holds around 250,000 clones; 70% to 90% were observed only once. The top ten hold over 2% of the sample.

Samples from volunteer blood donors who had recovered from COVID-19 were contributed by a second Seattle source. Whole blood was collected in K2EDTA tubes by collaborating institutions according to the institutions' own protocols. Collaborator samples were shipped for TCRbeta analysis as frozen whole blood, isolated PBMCs, or DNA extracted from either sample type. Study-wide conclusions, independent of this receptor: The amount of clinical and demographic metadata varied by source and participant and was provided uncurated.

The CDR3 has 16 amino acids, counting the end cysteine and phenylalanine. The sequence is cut down to CDR3 DNA, 48 bases in frame from base 1. Trimmed from V: 5 bases; trimmed from J: 4 bases; junction bases lacking a gene match: 10. CDR1 is given as SEHNR and CDR2 as FQNEAQ, both from the germline V gene (reference sequence). As for this clone: Its antigen remains undetermined. The input lacks base qualities; no much larger clone sits a single base away.

Input material: peripheral blood. The chain couples TRBV7-9 to TRBJ1-1; TRBD1 agrees with 10 junctional bases. The sequence derives from a man aged 30 to 45 who had recovered from COVID-19. The bases read TGTGCCAGCAGCAAAGTCGTCGGACAGGGGGGCACTGAAGCTTTCTTT. Protein translation: CASSKVVGQGGTEAFF.